The rows below give T cell receptor beta chains drawn from one sample of a study of shared clonotypes between healthy human individuals. TCRdb's table, derived via immunoSEQ multiplex PCR, lists solely in-frame clones and lacks some. The table records hundreds of thousands of clones, less than 85% of them present only once. Material for sequencing was memory CD4+ T cells sorted from blood. These receptors were taken from a woman between 25 and 40 years old in good health. Both conserved end residues are part of each CDR3. The D gene is left open where the match is weak. Where a row states a size, it is once, few, many or the class of an expanded clone; other rows omit it.

clone size	D gene	J gene	V gene	CDR3 DNA	CDR3 protein
many	NA	TRBJ1-1	TRBV11-2	TGTGCCAGCAGCTTAGAGGGACATCAAGCTTTCTTT	CASSLEGHQAFF
NA	TRBD2	TRBJ2-7	TRBV5-8	TGTGCCAGCAGCCGCACCGGACTAGCGGCATACGAGCAGTACTTC	CASSRTGLAAYEQYF
NA	NA	TRBJ1-2	TRBV16	TGTGCCAGCAGCCAATCGGGAGGATACTATGGCTACACCTTC	CASSQSGGYYGYTF
NA	NA	TRBJ2-7	TRBV7-9	TGTGCCAGCAGCTTAGTAGTTGTAGGCGAGCAGTACTTC	CASSLVVVGEQYF
NA	TRBD1	TRBJ2-5	TRBV27	TGTGCCAGCAGAGGGGCAGGGGGCGCGGGTCGAAAGACCCAGTACTTC	CASRGAGGAGRKTQYF
NA	NA	TRBJ2-2	TRBV4-2	TGTGCCAGCAGCGCAGGGAACACCGGGGAGCTGTTTTTT	CASSAGNTGELFF
NA	NA	TRBJ1-3	TRBV2	TGTGCCAGCAGTGGGGCCGGAAACACCATATATTTT	CASSGAGNTIYF
NA	NA	TRBJ1-4	TRBV18	TGTGCCAGCTCACCAGTGCGGGAGTCGAATGAAAAACTGTTTTTT	CASSPVRESNEKLFF
NA	NA	TRBJ2-1	TRBV27	TGTGCCAGCAGTGTTCATCGGGGCTCCTACAATGAGCAGTTCTTC	CASSVHRGSYNEQFF
NA	NA	TRBJ1-1	TRBV7-8	TGTGCCAGCAGCTCATACTCCTCAACGAACACTGAAGCTTTCTTT	CASSSYSSTNTEAFF
few	TRBD2	TRBJ2-5	TRBV2	TGTGCCAGCAGTGGGGGACTAGCGGGACAAGAGACCCAGTACTTC	CASSGGLAGQETQYF
NA	TRBD1	TRBJ1-5	TRBV27	TGTGCCAGCAGTTTATCCGGACAGGGGCGCAATCAGCCCCAGCATTTT	CASSLSGQGRNQPQHF
NA	NA	TRBJ1-5	TRBV19	TGTGCCACCTCAGGGACGGGCAATCAGCCCCAGCATTTT	CATSGTGNQPQHF
NA	NA	TRBJ1-5	TRBV5-6	TGTGCCAGCAGCTTGTGGGAGGGGATCTCGGGGCAGCCCCAGCATTTT	CASSLWEGISGQPQHF
NA	TRBD1	TRBJ2-7	TRBV11-3	TGTGCCAGCAGCGCCCGACAGGGGGCGAGGCAGTACTTC	CASSARQGARQYF